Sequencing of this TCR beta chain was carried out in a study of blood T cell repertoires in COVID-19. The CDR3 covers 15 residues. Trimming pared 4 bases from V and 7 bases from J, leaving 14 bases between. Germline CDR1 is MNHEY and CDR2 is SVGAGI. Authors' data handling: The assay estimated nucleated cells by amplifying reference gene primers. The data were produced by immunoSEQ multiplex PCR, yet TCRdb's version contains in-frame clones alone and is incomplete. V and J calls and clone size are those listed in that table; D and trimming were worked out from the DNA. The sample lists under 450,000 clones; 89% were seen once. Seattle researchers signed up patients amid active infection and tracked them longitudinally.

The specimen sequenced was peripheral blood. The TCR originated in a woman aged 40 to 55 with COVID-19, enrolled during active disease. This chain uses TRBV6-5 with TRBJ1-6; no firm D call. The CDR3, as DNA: TGTGCCAGCAGTTGGATATCGCAGGAAAATTCACCCCTCCACTTT. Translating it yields CASSWISQENSPLHF.